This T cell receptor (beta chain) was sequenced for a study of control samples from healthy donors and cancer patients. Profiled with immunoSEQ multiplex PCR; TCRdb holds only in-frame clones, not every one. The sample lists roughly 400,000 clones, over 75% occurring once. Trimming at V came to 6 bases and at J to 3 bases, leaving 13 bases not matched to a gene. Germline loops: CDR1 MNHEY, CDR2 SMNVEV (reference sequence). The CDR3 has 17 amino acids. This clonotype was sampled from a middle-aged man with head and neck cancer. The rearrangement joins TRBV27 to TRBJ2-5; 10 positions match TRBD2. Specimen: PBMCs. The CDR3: CASRLSPTSGIKETQYF. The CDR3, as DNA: TGTGCCAGCAGGCTCTCTCCAACTAGCGGGATCAAAGAGACCCAGTACTTC.